These 26 T cell receptor beta chains originate from one sample sequenced in a study of early T cells in non-severe SARS-CoV-2 infection listed by TCRdb under 2021. Library construction relied on 5' RACE. Sequenced on a NextSeq 500. TCRdb reprocessed the public reads (quality trimming at Q25 with fastp, clone calling with MiXCR) and kept in-frame beta chains. One record per CDR3 amino acid sequence lists the most common genes and DNA. The sample table records 85,000 to 100,000 distinct CDR3 sequences; roughly 11% of these occur just once. In total, the top ten clones hold 4.7% of the sample. This sample comprised whole blood, obtained at baseline. The receptors derive from an adult who was a healthcare worker with PCR-confirmed SARS-CoV-2 infection or an uninfected control (not recorded which).

The V call is TRBV5-6, the J call TRBJ1-2, with a tentative D call TRBD1 (5 bases). V dropped 4 bases and J dropped 8 bases, with 15 bases sitting between them. Germline V gene lookup returns CDR1 SGHDT and CDR2 YYEEEE. The CDR3 length is 13 residues. The CDR3: CASSRPRVGGYTF. In DNA form, the CDR3 reads TGTGCCAGCAGCAGACCCAGGGTGGGCGGCTACACCTTC.

This clonotype came up many times. The chain carries TRBV28 and TRBJ2-3; 7 bases match TRBD2. The CDR3 spans 14 residues. The V and J ends lost 10 bases and 0 bases, in that order; junction bases with no gene match: 7. Germline V lookup: CDR1 MDHEN, CDR2 SYDVKM. The chain's CDR3 is CATMGTTSTDTQYF. The CDR3 region has the DNA TGTGCCACCATGGGGACTACTAGCACAGATACGCAGTATTTT.

CDR3 region: CASSQYNLAGLNTGELFF. In nucleotides, the CDR3 is TGTGCCAGCAGCCAATATAATCTAGCGGGGCTGAACACCGGGGAGCTGTTTTTT. The chain has TRBV3-1 and TRBJ2-2, with 9 bases fitting TRBD2. V lost 2 bases, J lost 1 base, and 8 bases stayed unmatched. Germline-derived CDR1 and CDR2 are LGHDT and YNNKEL (reference sequence). The length of the CDR3 is 18 residues.

A few counts support this clonotype. The chain joins TRBV29-1 to TRBJ2-7, with D possibly being TRBD1 or TRBD2 (7 bases each). Trimming removed 0 bases from V and 5 bases from J, with 14 bases in between. CDR3 length equals 14 residues. Germline lookup yields CDR1 SQVTM and CDR2 ANQGSEA. The CDR3 is CSVEEWQGGDEQYF. The DNA for the CDR3 is TGCAGCGTTGAAGAATGGCAGGGGGGGGACGAGCAGTACTTC.

This clonotype has a single count. This sequence joins TRBV11-2 and TRBJ1-5; D unresolved. This CDR3 has 12 amino acids. The germline CDR1 and CDR2 sequences are SGHAT and FQNNGV. V was trimmed by 3 bases and J by 2 bases, leaving 2 bases between them. This CDR3 is CASSFGNQPQHF. CDR3 DNA sequence: TGTGCCAGCAGCTTTGGCAATCAGCCCCAGCATTTT.

V is TRBV20-1 and J is TRBJ2-7, with D perhaps matching TRBD1 or TRBD2 (5 bases each). V was shortened by 5 bases and J by 2 bases, with 13 bases between the two germline ends. The CDR3 is 13 amino acids. Germline CDR1 and CDR2: DFQATT and SNEGSKA (reference sequence). Written as DNA, the CDR3 is TGCAGTGCTCCGAAAGAGGGGACCTACGAGCAGTACTTC. This sequence encodes CSAPKEGTYEQYF.

This clonotype was recorded at least ten times. The chain recombines TRBV7-3 with TRBJ1-1; D gene unclear. The V end was cut by 5 bases, the J end by 11 bases, with 21 bases between. The germline CDR1 and CDR2 sequences are SGHTA and FQGTGA. This CDR3 comprises 14 residues. The CDR3 is CASSPTGNEGVAFF. The CDR3 DNA follows: TGTGCCAGCAGCCCAACGGGCAACGAGGGAGTGGCTTTCTTT.

With respect to this clonotype: A read error may produce the germline difference seen at one junction end. The V call is TRBV3-1, the J call TRBJ2-7; a possible D gene is TRBD2 (5 bases). The germline V gene encodes CDR1 LGHDT and CDR2 YNNKEL (reference sequence). This CDR3 spans 14 amino acids. CDR3: CASSLATEDYERYF. CDR3 coding DNA: TGTGCCAGCAGCTTAGCTACAGAAGACTACGAGCGGTACTTC.

This clonotype was detected ten times or more. This sequence joins TRBV29-1 and TRBJ2-1; 8 nucleotides line up with TRBD2. The CDR3 loop spans 16 amino acids. V gave up 3 bases and J gave up 0 bases; unmatched junction bases: 7. CDR1 is SQVTM, CDR2 ANQGSEA, per germline. CDR3 protein: CSVDVRGGSSYNEQFF. CDR3 in DNA: TGCAGCGTTGACGTACGCGGGGGGAGCTCCTACAATGAGCAGTTCTTC.

The chain couples TRBV7-9 to TRBJ2-1; D is ambiguous. The CDR3 consists of 13 residues. From germline, CDR1 is SEHNR and CDR2 FQNEAQ (reference sequence). The ends were cut back, 3 bases at V and 6 bases at J, with 9 bases in the middle. In DNA form, the CDR3 reads TGTGCCAGCAGCTTCGGCCCGAGCAATGAGCAGTTCTTC. This sequence encodes CASSFGPSNEQFF.

The J gene is TRBJ1-5, the V gene TRBV6-5; D remains ambiguous. This CDR3 is built from 13 residues. Trimming stripped 0 bases from V and 4 bases from J, with 4 bases between. CDR1 and CDR2 from the germline V gene are MNHEY and SVGAGI. DNA for the CDR3: TGTGCCAGCAGTTACTCGTCGAATCAGCCCCAGCATTTT. Amino acids: CASSYSSNQPQHF.

Many counts were recorded for this clonotype. The chain couples TRBV27 to TRBJ1-5; a weak D match, TRBD1 (6 bases). V was cut by 10 bases and J by 4 bases, with 20 bases left in between. Germline V CDR1 and CDR2: MNHEY, SMNVEV (reference sequence). CDR3 length equals 15 residues. CDR3 loop: CATSSTGMGNQPQHF. For the CDR3, the DNA is TGTGCCACCTCCTCCACAGGGATGGGTAATCAGCCCCAGCATTTT.

The V and J genes are TRBV7-2 and TRBJ2-7; D is possibly TRBD1 (6 bases). Germline V lookup: CDR1 SGHTA, CDR2 FQGNSA. This CDR3 region has 13 residues. Trimming removed 5 bases from V and 3 bases from J, with 11 bases in between. CDR3 residues: CASSVGHYYEQYF. For the CDR3, the DNA is TGTGCCAGCAGCGTGGGACACTACTACGAGCAGTACTTC.

A few counts support this clonotype. The CDR3 region is CASSISPWDEKLFF. The CDR3 region has the DNA TGTGCCAGTAGTATCTCCCCCTGGGATGAAAAACTGTTTTTT. This chain joins TRBV19 and TRBJ1-4; the D is unclear. This CDR3 has 14 residues. The V gene lost 3 bases and the J gene lost 6 bases, with 11 bases spanning the gap. Germline V gives CDR1 LNHDA, CDR2 SQIVND (reference sequence).

This clonotype was counted between two and nine times. The chain employs TRBV2 and TRBJ2-1; 9 positions match TRBD2. The CDR3 sequence is 15 residues long. V shed 8 bases and J 0 bases; nucleotides not matched to a gene: 5. Germline CDR1 reads SNHLY; CDR2 reads FYNNEI. CDR3: CASLSGSLSYNEQFF. DNA of the CDR3: TGTGCCAGCCTTAGCGGGAGCCTCTCCTACAATGAGCAGTTCTTC.

A remark on this clonotype: This may be a read error: a much more frequent sequence differs by one nucleotide. DNA for the CDR3: TGTGCCAGCGGAGGACAGCTGAACACTGAAGCTTTCTTT. Residues: CASGGQLNTEAFF. V gene TRBV2 combines with J gene TRBJ1-1; D possibly corresponds to TRBD1 (6 bases). Trimming left V 8 bases short and J 0 bases short, with 10 bases between. The germline V gene has CDR1 SNHLY and CDR2 FYNNEI. The length of the CDR3 is 13 residues.

The chain couples TRBV7-6 to TRBJ2-7, with 9 bases identical to TRBD2. Germline CDR1 is SGHVS and CDR2 is FNYEAQ. CDR3 length equals 14 residues. After removal of 5 bases from V and 3 bases from J, the junction contained 5 bases not matched to a gene. This chain's CDR3 is CASSPRREGYEQYF. The CDR3 coding sequence is TGTGCCAGCAGCCCTAGGCGGGAGGGCTACGAGCAGTACTTC.

This clonotype was observed a few times. The chain couples TRBV20-1 to TRBJ2-7; TRBD2 aligns across 9 bases. The CDR3 is made up of 15 amino acids. V was pared by 0 bases and J by 2 bases, with 5 bases of the junction left unmatched. In germline, CDR1 is DFQATT, CDR2 SNEGSKA (reference sequence). The CDR3 DNA reads TGCAGTGCTAGAGATCAGCGGGAGGCCCCCTACGAGCAGTACTTC. It encodes CSARDQREAPYEQYF.

This clonotype was observed a handful of times. V and J are TRBV7-3 and TRBJ1-4; TRBD1 aligns across 7 bases. CDR1 is SGHTA, CDR2 FQGTGA, per germline. Trimming at V came to 5 bases and at J to 4 bases, leaving 16 bases not matched to a gene. This CDR3 comprises 18 residues. CDR3 in DNA: TGTGCCAGCAGCCCCCTCGACAGGGCAGACCTTAATAATGAAAAACTGTTTTTT. This codes for CASSPLDRADLNNEKLFF.

This clonotype was seen ten or more times. CDR3 sequence: CASSGTTGGGTEAFF. As DNA, the CDR3 is TGCGCCAGCAGCGGGACGACAGGAGGCGGCACTGAAGCTTTCTTT. The V gene is TRBV5-1, the J gene TRBJ1-1; D is possibly TRBD1 (6 bases). CDR3 length: 15 residues. Germline V lookup: CDR1 SGHRS, CDR2 YFSETQ. The V end was cut by 4 bases, the J end by 4 bases, with 17 bases between.

The chain is built from TRBV14 and TRBJ2-1; D call uncertain. Trimming took 2 bases from V and 7 from J, leaving 3 bases between them. Germline CDR1 and CDR2: SGHDN and FVKESK. This CDR3 comprises 11 residues. The CDR3 DNA follows: TGTGCCAGCAGCCAATGGAATGAGCAGTTCTTC. Amino acid sequence: CASSQWNEQFF.

A single count supports this clonotype. This may be a read error: a much more frequent sequence differs by one nucleotide. The rearrangement joins TRBV6-6 to TRBJ1-2; the match to TRBD1 covers 7 bases. CDR1 and CDR2 from the germline V gene are MNHNY and SVGAGI (reference sequence). The CDR3 has 16 residues. Trimming took 0 bases from V and 6 from J; bases not matched to a gene: 10. CDR3 coding DNA: TGTGCCAGCAGTTACTCGATGACAGGGAGTGACCATGGCTACACCTTC. It yields the protein CASSYSMTGSDHGYTF.

DNA of the CDR3: TGCAGCGTTGGAAGGGGACGTGTCAAAAGCGCTGAAGCTTTCTTT. It yields the protein CSVGRGRVKSAEAFF. V usage is TRBV29-1 and J usage is TRBJ1-1, with D possibly matching TRBD1 (5 bases). Per germline, CDR1 SQVTM and CDR2 ANQGSEA. V gave up 4 bases and J gave up 6 bases, with 21 bases separating them. CDR3 length: 15 amino acids.

This CDR3 is CASEQGVSGANVLTF. In DNA, the CDR3 is TGTGCCAGTGAACAGGGAGTCTCGGGGGCCAACGTCCTGACTTTC. The chain carries TRBV19 and TRBJ2-6, with D perhaps matching TRBD1 (6 bases). The CDR3 loop spans 15 amino acids. CDR1 LNHDA and CDR2 SQIVND come from the germline V gene (reference sequence). The germline V and J ends were trimmed by 8 bases and 4 bases, with 15 bases remaining between them.

The V call is TRBV7-8, the J call TRBJ2-3; D not resolved. Germline V gene lookup returns CDR1 SGHVS and CDR2 FQNEAQ. CDR3 size: 14 residues. V shed 0 bases and J shed 3 bases, with 7 bases lying between them. CDR3 sequence (DNA): TGTGCCAGCAGCTTAGCGCGGCGGACAGATACGCAGTATTTT. Translation: CASSLARRTDTQYF. The whole variable domain, filled in from reference TRBV7-8 and TRBJ2-3, reads GAGVSQSPRYKVAKRGQDVALRCDPISGHVSLFWYQQALGQGPEFLTYFQNEAQLDKSGLPSDRFFAERPEGSVSTLKIQRTQQEDSAVYLCASSLARRTDTQYFGPGTRLTVL.

J is TRBJ2-2 and V is TRBV7-3; TRBD1 might be the D (6 bases). The V end lost 3 bases, the J end lost 8 bases, and 13 bases lay between the germline ends. The CDR3 contains 14 residues. Germline-derived CDR1 and CDR2 are SGHTA and FQGTGA. In DNA form, the CDR3 reads TGTGCCAGCAGCTTTAACAGGGATGAAGGGGAGCTGTTTTTT. As protein: CASSFNRDEGELFF.